Below are 5 T cell receptor beta chains sequenced from a single sample in a study of blood T cell repertoires in COVID-19. Sequencing was performed with immunoSEQ multiplex PCR; in TCRdb, only in-frame clones are kept and a portion is missing. The table has over 250,000 clones, around 84% seen once. Sequenced input: PBMCs or T cells enriched from blood (not recorded which). Receptor source: a young man with acute COVID-19.

This rearrangement joins TRBV3-1 (or the pseudogene TRBV3-2) to TRBJ2-3; the match to TRBD2 covers 8 bases. Looked up from germline, CDR1 is LGHDT and CDR2 is YNNKEL (reference sequence). The CDR3 is 18 residues long. V shed 1 base and J 2 bases; nucleotides not matched to a gene: 11. The CDR3 coding sequence is TGTGCCAGCAGCCAAGGTAGGCTAGCGGGTGGTAACACAGATACGCAGTATTTT. Translated: CASSQGRLAGGNTDTQYF.

The chain joins TRBV10-3 to TRBJ1-5, with a possible D match to TRBD1 (6 bases). V was pared by 11 bases and J by 5 bases, with 25 bases between. This CDR3 comprises 16 residues. Germline CDR1 ENHRY, CDR2 SYGVKD. The CDR3: CAAKQGNLTWDQPQHF. For the CDR3, the DNA is TGTGCCGCCAAACAGGGAAACCTGACCTGGGATCAGCCCCAGCATTTT.

The rearrangement links TRBV6-5 to TRBJ2-1, with 7 bases identical to TRBD2. The CDR3 has 15 amino acids. J lost 3 bases, V lost 6 bases, and 8 bases had no gene match. Germline CDR1 and CDR2: MNHEY and SVGAGI. CDR3 sequence reads: CASSQYGTNYNEQFF. In DNA form, the CDR3 reads TGTGCCAGCAGCCAGTACGGGACTAACTACAATGAGCAGTTCTTC.

This clone was detected only a few times. The chain couples TRBV29-1 to TRBJ2-1; 10 bases line up with TRBD2. Germline V gene lookup returns CDR1 SQVTM and CDR2 ANQGSEA. The CDR3 has 17 amino acids. The V segment lost 3 bases and the J segment 3 bases; nucleotides outside the gene matches: 11. CDR3: CSVDGLAGDRNYNEQFF. As DNA, the CDR3 is TGCAGCGTTGACGGGCTAGCGGGGGACCGTAACTACAATGAGCAGTTCTTC.

This chain uses TRBV4-1 with TRBJ2-2; the match to TRBD1 covers 7 bases. CDR3 size: 14 residues. In germline, CDR1 is MGHRA, CDR2 YSYEKL. The V gene end was trimmed by 4 bases and the J gene end by 7 bases; junction bases not matched to a gene: 6. The CDR3 is CASSPGQVSGELFF. DNA of the CDR3: TGCGCCAGCAGCCCAGGACAGGTCAGCGGGGAGCTGTTTTTT.